The 32 T cell receptor beta chains presented below share a single source sample, sequenced in a study of blood T cell repertoires in COVID-19. Sequencing was performed with immunoSEQ multiplex PCR; in TCRdb, only in-frame clones are kept and a portion is missing. Of 200,000 to 250,000 clones listed, roughly 86% are singletons. The sequenced material came from peripheral blood. These receptors were collected from a man in his sixties with acute or convalescent COVID-19.

This clone was seen only a few times. V is TRBV10-2 and J is TRBJ1-4; TRBD1 might be the D (6 bases). V lost 9 bases and J 0 bases, leaving 26 bases between the germline ends. The germline V gene encodes CDR1 WSHSY and CDR2 SAAADI. The CDR3 is 19 residues long. The DNA of the CDR3 is TGCGCCAGATTAGTTTTATCCACAGGGTTCGTCCCAACTAATGAAAAACTGTTTTTT. Translating it yields CARLVLSTGFVPTNEKLFF.

The CDR3 here is CASSPLFAEFYGYTF. CDR3 bases: TGTGCCAGCTCACCACTTTTTGCGGAGTTCTATGGCTACACCTTC. The V call is TRBV18, the J call TRBJ1-2; D is uncertain. In germline, CDR1 is KGHSH, CDR2 LQKENI. This CDR3 spans 15 amino acids. Trimming removed 1 base at V and 4 bases at J, with 13 bases between.

The rearrangement joins TRBV6-5 to TRBJ1-2; weak D call: TRBD1 (6 bases). The V and J ends lost 6 bases and 4 bases respectively, with 9 bases between them. Germline assignment: CDR1 MNHEY and CDR2 SVGAGI. There are 12 residues in the CDR3. This CDR3 is CASSDRFYGYTF. The CDR3 DNA is TGTGCCAGCAGCGACAGGTTCTATGGCTACACCTTC.

The chain carries TRBV30 and TRBJ1-5, with 8 bases identical to TRBD1. Germline V gene data show CDR1 as GTSNPN and CDR2 as SVGIG (reference sequence). V shed 1 base, J shed 9 bases, and the junction held 8 bases outside the gene matches. The CDR3 has 14 amino acids. Here the CDR3 reads CAWSGRTGLRPQHF. DNA for the CDR3: TGTGCCTGGAGTGGTCGGACAGGGCTACGGCCCCAGCATTTT.

This chain uses TRBV11-1 with TRBJ2-5, with D perhaps matching TRBD2 (5 bases). Trimming pared 2 bases from V and 2 bases from J, leaving 15 bases between. CDR3 size: 16 residues. CDR1 and CDR2 (germline): SGHAT, FQDESV (reference sequence). The CDR3 nucleotides are TGTGCCAGCAGCTTAATCCGGGGTGTAGGGCAAGAGACCCAGTACTTC. Its protein is CASSLIRGVGQETQYF. Together with reference TRBV11-1 and TRBJ2-5, the CDR3 gives the full variable domain: EAEVAQSPRYKITEKSQAVAFWCDPISGHATLYWYRQILGQGPELLVQFQDESVVDDSQLPKDRFSAERLKGVDSTLKIQPAELGDSAMYLCASSLIRGVGQETQYFGPGTRLLVL.

The J gene is TRBJ1-3, the V gene TRBV4-2, with D hard to call. The V end was cut by 0 bases, the J end by 3 bases, with 21 bases between. CDR3 length: 19 residues. CDR1 is LGHNA, CDR2 YNFKEQ, per germline. CDR3: CASSQDLLSALRGGNTIYF. The CDR3, as DNA: TGTGCCAGCAGCCAAGACCTCTTGAGTGCTCTCCGGGGTGGAAACACCATATATTTT.

The chain is built from TRBV18 and TRBJ2-1; TRBD2 agrees at 13 bases. Germline V CDR1 and CDR2: KGHSH, LQKENI. The CDR3 runs 20 residues. V lost 3 bases to trimming and J lost 0 bases; unmatched junction nucleotides: 11. The CDR3 is CASSPLKTSGGPSSYNEQFF. For the CDR3, the DNA is TGTGCCAGCTCACCTCTTAAGACTAGCGGGGGGCCCAGCTCCTACAATGAGCAGTTCTTC.

This rearrangement joins TRBV7-2 to TRBJ1-1; TRBD1 might be the D (5 bases). V shed 0 bases and J shed 4 bases, with 9 bases lying between them. The CDR3 extends over 14 amino acids. Germline V gene lookup returns CDR1 SGHTA and CDR2 FQGNSA. The CDR3 is CASSLAPQVTEAFF. As DNA, the CDR3 is TGTGCCAGCAGCTTAGCGCCACAGGTCACTGAAGCTTTCTTT.

V gene TRBV24-1 combines with J gene TRBJ2-2; D may be TRBD1 (6 bases). The germline CDR1 and CDR2 sequences are KGHDR and SFDVKD. There are 15 residues in the CDR3. The V end was cut by 6 bases, the J end by 3 bases, with 13 bases between. The CDR3 DNA follows: TGTGCCACCAGTTGGTCAGGGGCGGACACCGGGGAGCTGTTTTTT. Its translation: CATSWSGADTGELFF.

The chain combines TRBV4-1 with TRBJ1-2, with D tentatively TRBD1 (5 bases). The ends were cut back, 0 bases at V and 8 bases at J, with 10 bases in the middle. The CDR3 consists of 13 residues. Germline values: CDR1 MGHRA, CDR2 YSYEKL. The CDR3 loop reads CASSQDRDRGYTF. The DNA of the CDR3 is TGCGCCAGCAGCCAAGACAGGGATCGCGGCTACACCTTC.

In this sample, this clone turned up many times. This chain connects TRBV10-1 to TRBJ1-4; D remains ambiguous. V was trimmed by 0 bases and J by 7 bases, leaving 21 bases between them. This CDR3 has 18 amino acids. Germline V gene data show CDR1 as WNHNN and CDR2 as SYGVQD (reference sequence). In DNA form, the CDR3 reads TGCGCCAGCAGTGAGTCGAGCCCAAATCTAGGAGGTGTTGAAAAACTGTTTTTT. It translates to CASSESSPNLGGVEKLFF.

The chain uses TRBV27 and TRBJ2-2; 9 bases agree with TRBD1. The V segment lost 5 bases and the J segment 0 bases; nucleotides outside the gene matches: 7. This CDR3 has 17 residues. Germline CDR1 and CDR2: MNHEY and SMNVEV (reference sequence). The CDR3 protein is CASSARTGVTNTGELFF. The CDR3 DNA reads as TGTGCCAGCAGTGCGAGGACAGGGGTCACGAACACCGGGGAGCTGTTTTTT.

The CDR3 protein is CASSQGTGLVLGNYGYTF. CDR3 bases: TGCGCCAGCAGCCAGGGGACAGGGTTGGTTTTGGGTAACTATGGCTACACCTTC. This chain connects TRBV4-1 to TRBJ1-2, with 9 bases lining up with TRBD1. The germline CDR1 and CDR2 sequences are MGHRA and YSYEKL. The CDR3 covers 18 residues. V dropped 3 bases and J dropped 1; count of bases not matched to a gene: 12.

The chain combines TRBV7-2 with TRBJ2-3; D may be TRBD1 (7 bases). Deletions cut 4 bases from V and 4 bases from J, with 12 bases between. The CDR3 has 14 amino acids. Germline CDR1 reads SGHTA; CDR2 reads FQGNSA. CDR3 protein: CASSSGGGADTQYF. The DNA of the CDR3 is TGTGCCAGCAGCTCCGGAGGGGGCGCAGATACGCAGTATTTT.

The CDR3 spells CAWRPRTGVHTGELFF. CDR3 nucleotides: TGTGCCTGGAGGCCTCGGACAGGGGTCCACACCGGGGAGCTGTTTTTT. The gene calls are TRBV30 and TRBJ2-2, with TRBD1 matching over 9 bases. The germline V gene encodes CDR1 GTSNPN and CDR2 SVGIG (reference sequence). The CDR3 is 16 amino acids. V lost 3 bases to trimming and J lost 3 bases; unmatched junction nucleotides: 8. The full variable domain, in which reference TRBV30 and TRBJ2-2 provide the parts outside the CDR3, is SQTIHQWPATLVQPVGSPLSLECTVEGTSNPNLYWYRQAAGRGLQLLFYSVGIGQISSEVPQNLSASRPQDRQFILSSKKLLLSDSGFYLCAWRPRTGVHTGELFFGEGSRLTVL.

This clone appeared a single time. The gene calls are TRBV19 and TRBJ2-7; 12 positions agree with TRBD1. After removal of 4 bases from V and 9 bases from J, the junction contained 4 bases not matched to a gene. The CDR3 runs 13 residues. Germline V gives CDR1 LNHDA, CDR2 SQIVND (reference sequence). CDR3 region: CASSTGQGAPQYF. CDR3 in DNA: TGTGCCAGTAGTACGGGACAGGGGGCCCCGCAGTACTTC.

This clone came up a few times. The chain links TRBV4-2 to TRBJ1-5; unclear D gene. This CDR3 contains 17 residues. Germline V gene lookup returns CDR1 LGHNA and CDR2 YNFKEQ. V was shortened by 0 bases and J by 0 bases, with 12 bases between the two germline ends. The CDR3 DNA follows: TGTGCCAGCAGCCAAGATCTAGGCAGTAATAGCAATCAGCCCCAGCATTTT. As protein: CASSQDLGSNSNQPQHF.

The CDR3 sequence: CASGNRGAYNEQFF. CDR3 bases: TGCGCCAGCGGAAACAGGGGCGCCTACAATGAGCAGTTCTTC. The chain links TRBV5-1 to TRBJ2-1; 7 nucleotides line up with TRBD1. Germline values: CDR1 SGHRS, CDR2 YFSETQ. Trimming took 7 bases from V and 2 from J; bases not matched to a gene: 6. This CDR3 is built from 14 residues.

The rearrangement uses TRBV14 and TRBJ2-7; D perhaps matches TRBD2 (6 bases). Trimming left V 2 bases short and J 6 bases short, with 20 bases between. CDR1 and CDR2 from the germline V gene are SGHDN and FVKESK. The CDR3 has 16 residues. This CDR3 is CASSQLEGQGGREQYF. Here the CDR3 DNA reads TGTGCCAGCAGCCAACTAGAGGGGCAGGGAGGCCGCGAGCAGTACTTC.

The sample holds one count of this clone. The rearrangement links TRBV6-2 or TRBV6-3 to TRBJ1-4; the D is unclear. Germline values: CDR1 MNHEY, CDR2 SVGEGT. CDR3 length: 17 residues. The germline V and J ends were trimmed by 3 bases and 0 bases, with 14 bases remaining between them. The CDR3 sequence: CASSYRGRIATNEKLFF. The DNA of the CDR3 is TGTGCCAGCAGTTATAGAGGGCGGATTGCAACTAATGAAAAACTGTTTTTT.

V gene TRBV25-1 combines with J gene TRBJ1-4; D is possibly TRBD1 (5 bases). The CDR3 consists of 15 residues. Germline CDR1 is MGHDK and CDR2 is SYGVNS. V lost 4 bases, J lost 7 bases, and 16 bases lay in between. CDR3 region: CASSGGTVRGEKLFF. The CDR3 DNA sequence: TGTGCCAGCAGTGGTGGGACTGTCAGAGGTGAAAAACTGTTTTTT.

CDR3 residues: CASSPFAGVADTQYF. CDR3 nucleotides: TGTGCCAGCAGCCCCTTCGCCGGGGTGGCAGATACGCAGTATTTT. The chain joins TRBV3-1 (or the pseudogene TRBV3-2) to TRBJ2-3, with D perhaps matching TRBD2 (5 bases). Germline V gene data show CDR1 as LGHDT and CDR2 as YNNKEL (reference sequence). Trimming left V 4 bases short and J 4 bases short, with 15 bases between. This CDR3 comprises 15 residues.

The rearrangement joins TRBV5-4 to TRBJ2-3; D perhaps matches TRBD2 (5 bases). Trimming shortened V by 4 bases and J by 3 bases, and 18 bases separated the two germline ends. The CDR3 covers 16 residues. CDR1 SGHNT and CDR2 YYREEE come from the germline V gene (reference sequence). CDR3: CASSPAGPAGTDTQYF. The CDR3 nucleotides read TGTGCCAGCAGCCCCGCGGGCCCAGCCGGGACAGATACGCAGTATTTT. Supplemented by reference TRBV5-4 and TRBJ2-3, the full variable domain reads ETGVTQSPTHLIKTRGQQVTLRCSSQSGHNTVSWYQQALGQGPQFIFQYYREEENGRGNFPPRFSGLQFPNYSSELNVNALELDDSALYLCASSPAGPAGTDTQYFGPGTRLTVL.

This clone has just one count. The V gene is TRBV6-2 or TRBV6-3, the J gene TRBJ1-5; D ambiguous. V lost 4 bases, J lost 0 bases, and 13 bases lay in between. Germline lookup yields CDR1 MNHEY and CDR2 SVGEGT. The CDR3 runs 16 residues. The chain's CDR3 is CASSSVTGGSNQPQHF. DNA of the CDR3: TGTGCCAGCAGTTCAGTGACGGGAGGTAGCAATCAGCCCCAGCATTTT.

V gene TRBV7-2 combines with J gene TRBJ1-1; D possibly corresponds to TRBD1 (5 bases). The CDR3 length is 17 residues. V gave up 5 bases and J gave up 1 base, with 20 bases separating them. CDR1 is SGHTA, CDR2 FQGNSA, per germline. CDR3 sequence reads: CASSQQVGRVGNTEAFF. The CDR3 DNA is TGTGCCAGCAGCCAACAGGTGGGGAGGGTGGGGAACACTGAAGCTTTCTTT.

This clone was detected a few times. The gene calls are TRBV11-2 and TRBJ1-6, with D possibly matching TRBD1 (5 bases). Germline CDR1 and CDR2: SGHAT and FQNNGV. Trimming pared 1 base from V and 8 bases from J, leaving 12 bases between. This CDR3 comprises 15 residues. CDR3 region: CASSLVGLGDSPLHF. The CDR3 nucleotides are TGTGCCAGCAGCTTAGTTGGACTAGGGGATTCACCCCTCCACTTT.

The chain is built from TRBV6-4 and TRBJ2-1, with TRBD1 identical over 8 bases. Per germline, CDR1 MRHNA and CDR2 SNTAGT. CDR3 length equals 16 residues. Trimming cost V 2 bases and J 8 bases; bases outside gene matches: 11. The CDR3 protein is CASSDTIGQGQDEQFF. CDR3 bases: TGTGCCAGCAGTGACACCATTGGACAGGGCCAGGATGAGCAGTTCTTC.

The J gene is TRBJ1-6, the V gene TRBV3-1 (or the pseudogene TRBV3-2); 7 nucleotides match TRBD1. The trim removed 3 bases at V and 8 bases at J, leaving 4 bases unmatched. The germline V gene encodes CDR1 LGHDT and CDR2 YNNKEL (reference sequence). CDR3 length equals 14 residues. CDR3 in DNA: TGTGCCAGCAGCCAGGGACAGAGAGATTCACCCCTCCACTTT. This translates into CASSQGQRDSPLHF.

The J gene is TRBJ1-2, the V gene TRBV18; 7 positions agree with TRBD1. V lost 4 bases to trimming and J lost 9 bases; unmatched junction nucleotides: 8. CDR1 and CDR2 (germline): KGHSH, LQKENI. The CDR3 extends over 13 amino acids. In DNA, the CDR3 is TGTGCCAGCTCACTAGGGGACAGTAAGAGCTACACCTTC. Its translation is CASSLGDSKSYTF.

The chain combines TRBV18 with TRBJ2-5; 12 bases match TRBD2. From germline, CDR1 is KGHSH and CDR2 LQKENI. The CDR3 loop spans 19 amino acids. The ends lost 3 bases at V and 2 bases at J; junction bases unmatched: 13. In DNA form, the CDR3 reads TGTGCCAGCTCACCCCGAAGGCCTTTGACTAGCGGGGGACAAGAGACCCAGTACTTC. Protein: CASSPRRPLTSGGQETQYF.

This clone was observed a single time. This rearrangement joins TRBV7-2 to TRBJ2-5; 10 bases are shared with TRBD2. The J segment lost 5 bases and the V segment lost 3 bases, leaving 12 bases of the junction unmatched. Germline-derived CDR1 and CDR2 are SGHTA and FQGNSA. The CDR3 totals 17 residues. DNA for the CDR3: TGTGCCAGCAGCTTCACCCCTAGACTAGCGGGCGGGGAGACCCAGTACTTC. Protein: CASSFTPRLAGGETQYF. Based on the CDR3 plus reference TRBV7-2 and TRBJ2-5, the full variable domain is GAGVSQSPSNKVTEKGKDVELRCDPISGHTALYWYRQSLGQGLEFLIYFQGNSAPDKSGLPSDRFSAERTGGSVSTLTIQRTQQEDSAVYLCASSFTPRLAGGETQYFGPGTRLLVL.

This clone was recorded only once. The CDR3 nucleotides are TGTGCCAGCAGCGAAACACAGGGGATGAACACTGAAGCTTTCTTT. Residues: CASSETQGMNTEAFF. V usage is TRBV5-5 and J usage is TRBJ1-1; 7 bases are a match to TRBD1. The CDR3 spans 15 residues. V dropped 4 bases and J dropped 0; count of bases not matched to a gene: 6. Germline lookup yields CDR1 SGHKS and CDR2 YYEKEE (reference sequence). Using reference TRBV5-5 and TRBJ1-1 for the parts outside the CDR3, the full variable domain is DAGVTQSPTHLIKTRGQQVTLRCSPISGHKSVSWYQQVLGQGPQFIFQYYEKEERGRGNFPDRFSARQFPNYSSELNVNALLLGDSALYLCASSETQGMNTEAFFGQGTRLTVV.